The rows below give T cell receptor beta chains drawn from one sample of a study of chemoradiotherapy in HPV16-positive cancers. Profiling relied on immunoSEQ multiplex PCR, and the TCRdb table lists in-frame clones only, not all of them. The repertoire holds tens of thousands of clones, with around nine tenths as singletons. The material was blood, obtained from a patient who underwent chemoradiotherapy. All receptors derive from a human donor with HPV-associated anogenital cancer. Each CDR3 is given with its conserved first and last residue. The D gene is left open where the match is weak.

j_call	d_call	v_call	cdr3_aa
TRBJ1-1	NA	TRBV4-1	CASSQDAGNTEAFF
TRBJ2-5	TRBD2	TRBV7-9	CAIAFGGETQYF
TRBJ2-1	TRBD2	TRBV5-1	CASSPGTSGRSYNEQFF
TRBJ2-1	TRBD2	TRBV5-1	CTSSWDYSSSYNEQFF
TRBJ1-1	NA	TRBV9	CASSPQGTEAFF
TRBJ2-7	TRBD1	TRBV30	CAWRKQGVSYEQYF
TRBJ2-2	NA	TRBV2	CASIRGPASYTGELFF
TRBJ2-5	TRBD2	TRBV27	CASRGSGVLMAQYF
TRBJ2-1	TRBD2	TRBV9	CASSTSGRAGDEQFF
TRBJ2-7	TRBD1	TRBV5-4	CASTLTGGSGEQYF
TRBJ1-4	NA	TRBV4-3	CASSQGSEKLFF
TRBJ1-2	TRBD1	TRBV9	CASSATTGGNYGYTF
TRBJ2-1	TRBD1	TRBV18	CASSQGADEQFF
TRBJ1-2	TRBD1	TRBV30	CAWSVGTVKAYGYTF
TRBJ2-1	NA	TRBV4-1	CASSQALGRSSYNEQFF
TRBJ2-7	NA	TRBV11-1	CASSLGSMGYEQYF
TRBJ1-1	NA	TRBV27	CASSLWGGGTFF
TRBJ1-2	NA	TRBV4-2	CASSQGVTDNYGYTF
TRBJ2-7	NA	TRBV4-1	CASSQSPEGYEQYF
TRBJ1-5	NA	TRBV6-1	CASAASTGYQPQHF
TRBJ1-4	NA	TRBV11-2	CASSFQSNGNEKLFF
TRBJ2-3	TRBD1	TRBV19	CASTPPQRTGSWYF
TRBJ2-7	NA	TRBV5-6	CASSLGQLPYEQYF
TRBJ2-2	TRBD1	TRBV7-3	CASSLSSGGYTGELFF
TRBJ2-5	NA	TRBV28	CASSSLGETQYF
TRBJ2-1	NA	TRBV28	CASSYLMNEQFF
TRBJ2-7	TRBD2	TRBV7-9	CASSPTNRGVVEQYF
TRBJ2-1	NA	TRBV5-6	CASSLGGSHNEQFF
TRBJ2-3	TRBD2	TRBV18	CASSPLGLIGTDTQYF
TRBJ2-5	NA	TRBV7-9	CASSQGLAGLETQYF
TRBJ1-6	TRBD1	TRBV19	CASTPGTGLNSPLHF
TRBJ1-2	TRBD1	TRBV28	CASSPWTGFNYGYTF
TRBJ1-3	NA	TRBV27	CASSALGQRFSGNTIYF
TRBJ2-3	TRBD2	TRBV19	CASSMGLAISTDTQYF
TRBJ2-1	TRBD2	TRBV9	CASSAARLAGESYNEQFF
TRBJ1-1	TRBD1	TRBV4-1	CASSQVTGGMNTEAFF
TRBJ2-7	TRBD1	TRBV5-6	CASSWGQGSYEQYF
TRBJ2-7	TRBD1	TRBV28	CASSLHTSGQGYF
TRBJ2-7	NA	TRBV29-1	CSVQHPDQPQYEQYF
TRBJ2-7	NA	TRBV6-5	CASSSRVGEQYF
TRBJ2-7	TRBD2	TRBV5-1	CASSLRGEYSNEQYF
TRBJ2-2	NA	TRBV5-5	CASSKGEYTGELFF
TRBJ1-1	TRBD1	TRBV7-8	CASSLGTGIRTEAFF
TRBJ1-3	NA	TRBV6-1	CASSGGPLEAVSGNTIYF
TRBJ2-7	TRBD2	TRBV13	CASSHLASGRAGEWEQYF
TRBJ2-2	TRBD2	TRBV2	CASIGSGGAGTGELFF
TRBJ1-2	NA	TRBV4-1	CASSQDNSVNYGYTF
TRBJ1-2	NA	TRBV6-6	CASSYGGNYGYTF
TRBJ2-5	TRBD1	TRBV7-8	CASSLGRTGQETQYF
TRBJ2-2	TRBD2	TRBV7-9	CASSRGEGRANTGELFF
TRBJ2-5	NA	TRBV2	CASSTRDQETQYF
TRBJ2-7	TRBD2	TRBV7-9	CASSSRLAQSYEQYF
TRBJ1-6	NA	TRBV5-8	CASSLRQGGSPLHF
TRBJ2-7	NA	TRBV6-1	CASSAPGQQYF
TRBJ2-7	TRBD2	TRBV19	CASSFDSGLAGSYEQYF
TRBJ2-5	NA	TRBV7-6	CASSLGAETQYF